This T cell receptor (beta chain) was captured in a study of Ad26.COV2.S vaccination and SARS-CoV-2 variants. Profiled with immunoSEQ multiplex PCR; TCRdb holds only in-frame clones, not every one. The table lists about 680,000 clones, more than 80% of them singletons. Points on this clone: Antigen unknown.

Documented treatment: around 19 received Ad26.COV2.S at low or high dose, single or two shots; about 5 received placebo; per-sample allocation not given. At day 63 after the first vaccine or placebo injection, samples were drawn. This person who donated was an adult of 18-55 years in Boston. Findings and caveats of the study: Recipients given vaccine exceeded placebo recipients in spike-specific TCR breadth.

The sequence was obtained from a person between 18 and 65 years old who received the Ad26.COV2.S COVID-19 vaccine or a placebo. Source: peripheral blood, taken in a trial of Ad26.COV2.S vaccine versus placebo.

Here the CDR3 reads CASSFRGGTQYF. The DNA of the CDR3 is TGTGCCAGCAGCTTCCGGGGAGGTACGCAGTATTTT. This chain connects TRBV7-9 to TRBJ2-3; tentatively, D is TRBD2 (6 bases). This CDR3 is built from 12 residues. The germline V and J ends were trimmed by 3 bases and 8 bases, with 9 bases remaining between them. In germline, CDR1 is SEHNR, CDR2 FQNEAQ (reference sequence).